Listed below are T cell receptor beta chains from one sample, sequenced in a study of blood T cell repertoires in COVID-19. Clones were sequenced by immunoSEQ multiplex PCR, and TCRdb holds only the in-frame ones, with some missing. The sample holds fewer than 120,000 clones, 72% seen once. Sequencing was performed on peripheral blood. Receptors originate from a woman aged 55 to 70 with acute or convalescent COVID-19. The CDR3 runs from the conserved cysteine through the conserved F or W. The D gene is left open where the match is weak. Size tells how often a clone was seen (once, few, many) or the class of an expanded clone, and some rows leave it out.

abundance	v_gene	d_gene	j_gene	CDR3nt	CDR3aa
NA	TRBV2	NA	TRBJ1-5	TGTGCCAGCAGTCCAGGGCTGAATCAGCCCCAGCATTTT	CASSPGLNQPQHF
NA	TRBV19	TRBD1	TRBJ1-5	TGTGCCAGTAGCAAAGAGAAGGGGGCGGGCAATCAGCCCCAGCATTTT	CASSKEKGAGNQPQHF
NA	TRBV7-8	TRBD2	TRBJ2-1	TGTGCCAGCAGCAAAATTCTAGCGGGGGGCTACAATGAGCAGTTCTTC	CASSKILAGGYNEQFF
NA	TRBV30	TRBD1	TRBJ1-6	TGTGCCTGGAGTCGGGACAGCTCCTATAATTCACCCCTCCACTTT	CAWSRDSSYNSPLHF
few	TRBV19	NA	TRBJ1-5	TGTGCCAGTAGTTCTCCCGGGGGGTTTCAACAGCCCCAGCATTTT	CASSSPGGFQQPQHF
once	TRBV2	NA	TRBJ2-1	TGTGCCAGCAGTGAAACCGGTACTACCATCGGCGAGCAGTTCTTC	CASSETGTTIGEQFF
few	TRBV25-1	TRBD1	TRBJ1-5	TGTGCCAGCAGTGTCGGGACAGCAAATCAGCCCCAGCATTTT	CASSVGTANQPQHF
NA	TRBV6-6	NA	TRBJ1-6	TGTGCCAGCAGTCTAGGAGGTCCACGAAGCTCCTATAATTCACCCCTCCACTTT	CASSLGGPRSSYNSPLHF
NA	TRBV11-2	TRBD1	TRBJ2-1	TGTGCCAGCAGCTTGGACAGGACAATATTCAATGAGCAGTTCTTC	CASSLDRTIFNEQFF
NA	TRBV5-1	TRBD2	TRBJ2-2	TGCGCCAGCAGCCAACGGGGACCCCGGGAGGCTGGAAAGCTGTTTTTT	CASSQRGPREAGKLFF
NA	TRBV19	NA	TRBJ2-3	TGTGCCAGTAAGGTTTCGGGGGGCGCAGATACGCAGTATTTT	CASKVSGGADTQYF
many	TRBV5-1	TRBD1	TRBJ2-7	TGCGCCAGCAGCATACCGGGACAGGGCGTCGAGCAGTACTTC	CASSIPGQGVEQYF
NA	TRBV6-5	TRBD1	TRBJ2-3	TGTGCCAGCACGGGGACAGCCTCTTCGGCGGATACGCAGTATTTT	CASTGTASSADTQYF
NA	TRBV7-2	NA	TRBJ1-2	TGTGCCAGCAGCTCCCCGGGCAGGGTCTATGGCTACACCTTC	CASSSPGRVYGYTF
NA	TRBV20-1	NA	TRBJ2-7	TGCAGTGCTGGCACCACAGGGAAGCAGTACTTC	CSAGTTGKQYF
NA	TRBV12-3/TRBV12-4	NA	TRBJ2-2	TGTGCCAGCCGAGGGGGTAACACCGGGGAGCTGTTTTTT	CASRGGNTGELFF
NA	TRBV9	TRBD1	TRBJ1-1	TGTGCCAGCAGCGTGGGGACAGGGCCGTTTACTGAAGCTTTCTTT	CASSVGTGPFTEAFF
NA	TRBV3-1/TRBV3-2	NA	TRBJ1-3	TGTGCCAGCAGAAACCTACAGGGAAGCTCTGGAAACACCATATATTTT	CASRNLQGSSGNTIYF
NA	TRBV7-9	NA	TRBJ1-6	TGTGCCAGCAGCCCCACTCGTATGAGGAATTCACCCCTCCACTTT	CASSPTRMRNSPLHF
once	TRBV5-6	TRBD2	TRBJ2-5	TGTGCCAGCAGCTTGAGGACTAGCGGAACCCAAGAGACCCAGTACTTC	CASSLRTSGTQETQYF
NA	TRBV9	NA	TRBJ2-7	TGTGCCAGCAGCGTAGGAGCGAGGAGCTCCTACGAGCAGTACTTC	CASSVGARSSYEQYF
NA	TRBV30	NA	TRBJ1-2	TGTGCCTGGAGGACCCAGGGCAACTATGGCTACACCTTC	CAWRTQGNYGYTF
few	TRBV10-2	TRBD1	TRBJ1-4	TGCGCCAGCAGAAAGGACAGGGGAGAAGAAAAACTGTTTTTT	CASRKDRGEEKLFF
once	TRBV18	NA	TRBJ2-5	TGTGCCAGCTCACCACCGGGTGGCCTCGCGGGGGAGACCCAGTACTTC	CASSPPGGLAGETQYF
once	TRBV7-3	TRBD2	TRBJ2-5	TGTGCCAGCAGCTCGAGCGGGGGGCCTGGTGAGACCCAGTACTTC	CASSSSGGPGETQYF
NA	TRBV2	NA	TRBJ2-3	TGTGCCAGCATGGGGGGGACAGGAACCAAAGATACGCAGTATTTT	CASMGGTGTKDTQYF
few	TRBV19	TRBD1	TRBJ1-4	TGTGCCAGTAGTCGACCGGGACAGGGTAATGAAAAACTGTTTTTT	CASSRPGQGNEKLFF
NA	TRBV2	TRBD1	TRBJ1-5	TGTGCCAGCCGTTCGAACAGGGGGAATCAGCCCCAGCATTTT	CASRSNRGNQPQHF
NA	TRBV6-1	NA	TRBJ1-5	TGTGCCAGCAGCGAATACTACTTCAGGGGCAATCAGCCCCAGCATTTT	CASSEYYFRGNQPQHF
few	TRBV19	TRBD1	TRBJ2-1	TGTGCCAGTAGTCCTAAAGGGACAGGGGGCACCCAAGGCTCCTACAATGAGCAGTTCTTC	CASSPKGTGGTQGSYNEQFF
NA	TRBV9	TRBD1	TRBJ2-5	TGTGCCAGCAGAGAGGGACAGGGCATCGGGACCCAGTACTTC	CASREGQGIGTQYF
few	TRBV7-2	TRBD2	TRBJ2-1	TGTGCCAGCAGCTTAGAGCGGGGGGTACACAATGAGCAGTTCTTC	CASSLERGVHNEQFF
NA	TRBV18	TRBD1	TRBJ1-4	TGTGCCAGCTCACCATCCGGGACAGCTGAAAAACTGTTTTTT	CASSPSGTAEKLFF
NA	TRBV4-1	TRBD1	TRBJ1-1	TGCGCCAGCAGCCCCGGACAGGGCCCCATGAACACTGAAGCTTTCTTT	CASSPGQGPMNTEAFF
NA	TRBV30	NA	TRBJ1-1	TGTGCCCTTGGAAAGGGAGGCACTGAAGCTTTCTTT	CALGKGGTEAFF
NA	TRBV7-2	NA	TRBJ1-3	TGTGCCAGCAGTCGGGGGGGGCGAGGAAACACCATATATTTT	CASSRGGRGNTIYF
few	TRBV7-8	NA	TRBJ1-1	TGTGCCAGCAGCTTATATCAGATGAACACTGAAGCTTTCTTT	CASSLYQMNTEAFF
NA	TRBV6-5	NA	TRBJ1-4	TGTGCCAGCAGTTACAGGGGGAACCTGGCTGAAAAACTGTTTTTT	CASSYRGNLAEKLFF
NA	TRBV2	NA	TRBJ1-1	TGTGCCAGCAGTGAACATGGCAGCGGCACTGAAGCTTTCTTT	CASSEHGSGTEAFF
NA	TRBV27	TRBD1	TRBJ1-5	TGTGCCAGCAGTGCCCAGGGGGATCAGCCCCAGCATTTT	CASSAQGDQPQHF
NA	TRBV9	NA	TRBJ1-2	TGTGCCAGCGGATTACAGGGATACGGCTACACCTTC	CASGLQGYGYTF
many	TRBV28	TRBD1	TRBJ2-4	TGTGCCAGCAGCCCCCAGGGGACAGGCAGAAACATTCAGTACTTC	CASSPQGTGRNIQYF
NA	TRBV2	NA	TRBJ1-5	TGTGCCAGCAAGCTCACCAATCAGCCCCAGCATTTT	CASKLTNQPQHF
NA	TRBV7-8	TRBD1	TRBJ1-6	TGTGCCAGCAGCCGCGACAGGGGGACCACCTATAATTCACCCCTCCACTTT	CASSRDRGTTYNSPLHF
once	TRBV24-1	TRBD1	TRBJ2-1	TGTGCCACCGGAGGGACAGGGTCCTATGAGCAGTTCTTC	CATGGTGSYEQFF
NA	TRBV29-1	NA	TRBJ2-3	TGCAGCGCCACGGGGAGCAGCACTTCAGCAGATACGCAGTATTTT	CSATGSSTSADTQYF
few	TRBV6-5	NA	TRBJ2-7	TGTGCCAGCAGTTACTCGAGGGCCCCGGGGTTCAAAGAATACTTC	CASSYSRAPGFKEYF
NA	TRBV29-1	NA	TRBJ1-1	TGCAGCGGGGGACTAAACAATGAAGCTTTCTTT	CSGGLNNEAFF
NA	TRBV5-1	TRBD1	TRBJ2-5	TGCGCCAGCAGGGCAGGGGGAATTGAGGAGACCCAGTACTTC	CASRAGGIEETQYF
NA	TRBV6-5	NA	TRBJ1-5	TGTGCCAGCAGTTTAGAGGGAGGGAATCAGCCCCAGCATTTT	CASSLEGGNQPQHF
NA	TRBV27	TRBD2	TRBJ2-2	TGTGCCAGCAGTTTCCTACTAGCGGGGGGAGGCACCGGGGAGCTGTTTTTT	CASSFLLAGGGTGELFF
once	TRBV29-1	NA	TRBJ1-1	TGCAGCGGCACACAGGGAAATGAAAACACTGAAGCTTTCTTT	CSGTQGNENTEAFF
NA	TRBV7-6	TRBD1	TRBJ1-2	TGTGCCAGCAGCCCGGGACAGAACTATGGCTACACCTTC	CASSPGQNYGYTF